The 19 T cell receptor beta chains below were found in one sample sequenced in a study of T-cell memory formation after mild COVID-19. TCRdb reanalysed the 5' RACE reads using MiXCR and keeps one entry per CDR3 protein. The repertoire has around 390,000 distinct CDR3 sequences, 16% of them found once; the top ten carry 20% to 25%. What was sequenced was PBMCs or a T cell subset sorted from them (not recorded which). Receptors originate from a man between 18 and 29 years old who had mild COVID-19 (a few samples of this study predate the infection). Cell type and time point are not known.

In this sample, this clonotype turned up a few times. The V call is TRBV6-5, the J call TRBJ1-1, with 8 bases aligning to TRBD1. With 4 bases clipped from V and 3 bases from J, the junction kept 7 bases outside the gene matches. The CDR3 totals 15 residues. Per the germline V gene, CDR1 is MNHEY and CDR2 is SVGAGI. Written as DNA, the CDR3 is TGTGCCAGCAGTTCCTCAGGGGGCGCGGACACTGAAGCTTTCTTT. The encoded protein is CASSSSGGADTEAFF.

A remark on this clonotype: It may be a read error: a sequence one base away is much more abundant. This sequence joins TRBV5-1 and TRBJ2-3; D possibly uses TRBD1 or TRBD2 (5 bases each). CDR1 and CDR2 (germline): SGHRS, YFSETQ. The CDR3 has 15 residues. The CDR3 region is CASSLVAGSTDTRYF. CDR3 DNA: TGCGCCAGCAGCTTGGTGGCAGGGAGCACAGATACGCGGTATTTT. The variable domain in full, with the rest retrieved from reference TRBV5-1 and TRBJ2-3, is KAGVTQTPRYLIKTRGQQVTLSCSPISGHRSVSWYQQTPGQGLQFLFEYFSETQRNKGNFPGRFSGRQFSNSRSEMNVSTLELGDSALYLCASSLVAGSTDTRYFGPGTRLTVL.

This clonotype appeared a few times. The chain combines TRBV14 with TRBJ2-5, with D hard to call. The ends were cut back, 0 bases at V and 4 bases at J, with 21 bases in the middle. Germline CDR1 reads SGHDN; CDR2 reads FVKESK. This CDR3 is 18 amino acids long. The CDR3 sequence: CASSQDLSFEDGGETQYF. The CDR3 DNA follows: TGTGCCAGCAGCCAAGATCTATCGTTTGAGGACGGTGGAGAGACCCAGTACTTC. Full variable domain (outside the CDR3, taken from reference TRBV14 and TRBJ2-5): EAGVTQFPSHSVIEKGQTVTLRCDPISGHDNLYWYRRVMGKEIKFLLHFVKESKQDESGMPNNRFLAERTGGTYSTLKVQPAELEDSGVYFCASSQDLSFEDGGETQYFGPGTRLLVL.

The gene calls are TRBV7-2 and TRBJ2-7; 9 bases line up with TRBD1. The germline V gene encodes CDR1 SGHTA and CDR2 FQGNSA. V lost 3 bases, J lost 4 bases, and 13 bases stayed unmatched. The CDR3 is made up of 17 amino acids. In nucleotides, the CDR3 is TGTGCCAGCAGCTTCTTTGGAGGGGACAGGGATGGGTACGAGCAGTACTTC. Translation gives CASSFFGGDRDGYEQYF.

The V call is TRBV3-1, the J call TRBJ2-5; D not resolved. Germline-derived CDR1 and CDR2 are LGHDT and YNNKEL (reference sequence). There are 14 residues in the CDR3. Trimming pared 5 bases from V and 2 bases from J, leaving 12 bases between. For the CDR3, the DNA is TGTGCCAGCAGCGGACGCAGATTTCAAGAGACCCAGTACTTC. This encodes CASSGRRFQETQYF.

The rearrangement uses TRBV4-1 and TRBJ1-4, with D uncertain. CDR3 length equals 15 residues. Trimming took 3 bases from V and 4 from J, leaving 12 bases between them. CDR1 and CDR2 (germline): MGHRA, YSYEKL. As DNA, the CDR3 is TGCGCCAGCAGCCAGACCGGGCCGAGTAATGAAAAACTGTTTTTT. Its protein product is CASSQTGPSNEKLFF.

This clonotype appeared a single time. The chain has TRBV20-1 and TRBJ2-3; TRBD1 agrees at 7 bases. The CDR3 consists of 15 residues. Trimming removed 1 base from V and 3 bases from J; junction bases left unmatched: 7. CDR1 and CDR2 from the germline V gene are DFQATT and SNEGSKA (reference sequence). CDR3 region: CSARGRTGGTDTQYF. The CDR3 DNA follows: TGCAGTGCTAGAGGTCGGACAGGCGGGACAGATACGCAGTATTTT.

There are many counts of this clonotype. The chain joins TRBV27 to TRBJ1-3, with a possible D match to TRBD1 (6 bases). With 0 bases removed from V and 0 bases from J, the gap between germline ends came to 15 bases. The germline CDR1 and CDR2 sequences are MNHEY and SMNVEV (reference sequence). The CDR3 loop spans 18 amino acids. In DNA form, the CDR3 reads TGTGCCAGCAGTTTATCGGGTACAGGGCCCCGCTCTGGAAACACCATATATTTT. Its protein product is CASSLSGTGPRSGNTIYF.

The chain carries TRBV2 and TRBJ2-5; D remains unclear. The germline V gene encodes CDR1 SNHLY and CDR2 FYNNEI. The CDR3 consists of 14 residues. The V end lost 3 bases, the J end lost 2 bases, and 10 bases lay between the germline ends. This chain's CDR3 is CASSDWAGQETQYF. CDR3 in DNA: TGTGCCAGCAGTGATTGGGCAGGACAAGAGACCCAGTACTTC.

This clonotype appeared many times. The rearrangement joins TRBV5-1 to TRBJ1-4, with TRBD1 matching over 7 bases. CDR3 length: 14 amino acids. The J segment lost 8 bases and the V segment lost 0 bases, leaving 4 bases of the junction unmatched. Germline assignment: CDR1 SGHRS and CDR2 YFSETQ. CDR3: CASSLEGAREKLFF. CDR3 bases: TGCGCCAGCAGCTTGGAGGGGGCGCGGGAAAAACTGTTTTTT.

The genes are TRBV25-1 and TRBJ2-1, with 8 positions matching TRBD1. This CDR3 contains 16 residues. CDR1 and CDR2 from the germline V gene are MGHDK and SYGVNS. V lost 4 bases to trimming and J lost 5 bases; unmatched junction nucleotides: 10. The CDR3 protein is CASSVYSGGWHNEQFF. CDR3 coding DNA: TGTGCCAGCAGTGTTTACTCAGGGGGCTGGCACAATGAGCAGTTCTTC. The whole variable domain, filled in from reference TRBV25-1 and TRBJ2-1, reads EADIYQTPRYLVIGTGKKITLECSQTMGHDKMYWYQQDPGMELHLIHYSYGVNSTEKGDLSSESTVSRIRTEHFPLTLESARPSHTSQYLCASSVYSGGWHNEQFFGPGTRLTVL.

This clonotype was detected a few times. The chain has TRBV24-1 and TRBJ1-1; D ambiguous. Germline V gene sequence: CDR1 KGHDR, CDR2 SFDVKD. The ends were cut back, 6 bases at V and 0 bases at J, with 22 bases in the middle. This CDR3 contains 18 residues. The CDR3 reads CATSRRTGLDIMNTEAFF. The CDR3 DNA follows: TGTGCCACCAGTCGGAGGACCGGGCTGGATATCATGAACACTGAAGCTTTCTTT.

This chain joins TRBV12-3 or TRBV12-4 and TRBJ2-5; D gene unclear. The CDR3 totals 13 residues. Between the trimmed V and J ends, which lost 1 base and 3 bases, there was a span of 6 bases. CDR3 region: CASSLDGKETQYF. Here the CDR3 DNA reads TGTGCCAGCAGTTTAGATGGGAAAGAGACCCAGTACTTC.

J is TRBJ2-7 and V is TRBV14; TRBD1 aligns across 10 bases. CDR3 length: 13 residues. Looked up from germline, CDR1 is SGHDN and CDR2 is FVKESK. The V segment lost 6 bases and the J segment 6 bases; nucleotides outside the gene matches: 5. CDR3 nucleotide sequence: TGTGCCAGCAGTTGGGGACAGGGGACCGAGCAGTACTTC. As protein: CASSWGQGTEQYF. The variable domain in full, completed from reference TRBV14 and TRBJ2-7, reads EAGVTQFPSHSVIEKGQTVTLRCDPISGHDNLYWYRRVMGKEIKFLLHFVKESKQDESGMPNNRFLAERTGGTYSTLKVQPAELEDSGVYFCASSWGQGTEQYFGPGTRLTVT.

This clonotype showed up just a few times. The J gene is TRBJ1-6, the V gene TRBV5-1, with 7 bases aligning to TRBD1. Trimming removed 2 bases from V and 14 bases from J; junction bases left unmatched: 13. This CDR3 comprises 15 residues. CDR1 is SGHRS and CDR2 is YFSETQ in the germline V gene. The CDR3 nucleotides are TGCGCCAGCAGCTTCGGCCAGACAGGGCGCGGATCCCTCCACTTT. As protein: CASSFGQTGRGSLHF.

This clonotype was seen a handful of times. This chain joins TRBV12-3 or TRBV12-4 and TRBJ1-1; the D gene is possibly TRBD1 (5 bases). Trimming took off 8 bases at V and 4 bases at J, with 8 bases between the two ends. This CDR3 spans 11 amino acids. CDR3 sequence: CASWGSTEAFF. The CDR3 DNA reads as TGTGCCAGCTGGGGGTCCACTGAAGCTTTCTTT.

This clonotype was seen at least ten times. The chain recombines TRBV7-2 with TRBJ2-7; D gene uncertain. The CDR3 runs 11 residues. V lost 3 bases and J lost 4, with 4 bases in between. The germline CDR1 and CDR2 sequences are SGHTA and FQGNSA. Here the CDR3 reads CASSFAYEQYF. CDR3 nucleotides: TGTGCCAGCAGCTTCGCGTACGAGCAGTACTTC. The variable domain in full, completed from reference TRBV7-2 and TRBJ2-7, reads GAGVSQSPSNKVTEKGKDVELRCDPISGHTALYWYRQSLGQGLEFLIYFQGNSAPDKSGLPSDRFSAERTGGSVSTLTIQRTQQEDSAVYLCASSFAYEQYFGPGTRLTVT.

This clonotype was detected only a few times. CDR3 loop: CASSDLRGGDTEAFF. DNA of the CDR3: TGTGCCAGCAGTGACCTAAGGGGGGGGGACACTGAAGCTTTCTTT. J is TRBJ1-1 and V is TRBV25-1, with D perhaps matching TRBD1 (6 bases). CDR3 length equals 15 residues. Per the germline V gene, CDR1 is MGHDK and CDR2 is SYGVNS. The V end lost 3 bases, the J end lost 3 bases, and 14 bases lay between the germline ends.

The V and J genes are TRBV18 and TRBJ2-2; 8 bases are shared with TRBD1. The V and J ends lost 3 bases and 5 bases, in that order; junction bases with no gene match: 11. The CDR3 extends over 17 amino acids. Germline values: CDR1 KGHSH, CDR2 LQKENI. The CDR3 nucleotides read TGTGCCAGCTCACCCCGACAGGGGCTAACAAGGACCGGGGAGCTGTTTTTT. It is translated as CASSPRQGLTRTGELFF.